These 5 T cell receptor beta chains were sequenced from one sample in a study of early T cells in non-severe SARS-CoV-2 infection. TCRdb re-called the 5' RACE reads with MiXCR, one entry per CDR3 protein. The data hold tens of thousands of distinct CDR3 sequences, with roughly 7.9% observed a single time. This specimen was whole blood, taken at baseline. The origin of the receptors is an adult who was a healthcare worker with PCR-confirmed SARS-CoV-2 infection or an uninfected control (not recorded which).

This clonotype was recorded many times. V gene TRBV6-5 combines with J gene TRBJ2-5, with 9 bases identical to TRBD1. Germline V gene sequence: CDR1 MNHEY, CDR2 SVGAGI. There are 13 residues in the CDR3. The ends lost 6 bases at V and 3 bases at J; junction bases unmatched: 2. The CDR3 is CASRRTGEETQYF. CDR3 DNA sequence: TGTGCCAGCAGACGGACAGGGGAAGAGACCCAGTACTTC.

This clonotype occurred many times. The gene calls are TRBV20-1 and TRBJ2-1; 12 bases align to TRBD2. The CDR3 totals 14 residues. CDR1 is DFQATT and CDR2 is SNEGSKA in the germline V gene (reference sequence). V lost 2 bases, J lost 6 bases, and 2 bases stayed unmatched. The chain's CDR3 is CSARLAGGPNEQFF. DNA for the CDR3: TGCAGTGCTAGACTAGCGGGGGGGCCCAATGAGCAGTTCTTC.

This clonotype was observed a few times. The chain links TRBV5-1 to TRBJ2-1, with D possibly TRBD2 on 5 matching bases. CDR1 is SGHRS, CDR2 YFSETQ, per germline. V lost 4 bases and J lost 5, with 13 bases in between. This CDR3 region has 14 residues. CDR3 sequence reads: CASSPGVGDNEQFF. The CDR3 DNA reads TGCGCCAGCAGCCCCGGGGTAGGTGACAATGAGCAGTTCTTC. Full variable domain (rest looked up from reference TRBV5-1 and TRBJ2-1): KAGVTQTPRYLIKTRGQQVTLSCSPISGHRSVSWYQQTPGQGLQFLFEYFSETQRNKGNFPGRFSGRQFSNSRSEMNVSTLELGDSALYLCASSPGVGDNEQFFGPGTRLTVL.

The J gene is TRBJ2-7, the V gene TRBV30; maybe TRBD1 (5 bases). This CDR3 region has 12 residues. Looked up from germline, CDR1 is GTSNPN and CDR2 is SVGIG (reference sequence). The germline V and J ends were trimmed by 3 bases and 5 bases, with 11 bases remaining between them. The CDR3 sequence: CAWSSKGDEQYF. In nucleotides, the CDR3 is TGTGCCTGGAGCTCCAAAGGGGACGAGCAGTACTTC.

This clonotype came up many times. The gene calls are TRBV7-2 and TRBJ1-1; D gene unclear. The CDR3 is 13 amino acids. The germline V and J ends were trimmed by 5 bases and 2 bases, with 9 bases remaining between them. Germline CDR1 SGHTA, CDR2 FQGNSA. The CDR3 nucleotides read TGTGCCAGCAGCCCCTCGCAAAACACTGAAGCTTTCTTT. Amino acid sequence: CASSPSQNTEAFF.